One T cell receptor beta chain is described in this entry. The data were obtained in a study of blood T cell repertoires in COVID-19. Study processing details: Reference gene primer amplification yielded estimated nucleated cell counts. Using immunoSEQ multiplex PCR, the repertoire was profiled, and TCRdb retains in-frame clones only, with some absent. V, J and clone size derive from that table, while D and trimming were established from the DNA sequence. The profile shows about 260,000 clones, 85% of them singletons. Germline CDR1 SNHLY, CDR2 FYNNEI. This CDR3 region has 14 residues. V was shortened by 8 bases and J by 2 bases, with 13 bases between the two germline ends.

The sample taken for sequencing was peripheral blood. The chain has TRBV2 and TRBJ2-1, with D possibly matching TRBD2 (6 bases). The clonotype comes from a human donor in a cohort sampled during active COVID-19. CDR3 sequence reads: CASFIGGAYNEQFF. CDR3 nucleotides: TGTGCCAGCTTTATCGGGGGTGCCTACAATGAGCAGTTCTTC. The full variable domain, its missing parts supplied by reference TRBV2 and TRBJ2-1, is EPEVTQTPSHQVTQMGQEVILRCVPISNHLYFYWYRQILGQKVEFLVSFYNNEISEKSEIFDDQFSVERPDGSNFTLKIRSTKLEDSAMYFCASFIGGAYNEQFFGPGTRLTVL.